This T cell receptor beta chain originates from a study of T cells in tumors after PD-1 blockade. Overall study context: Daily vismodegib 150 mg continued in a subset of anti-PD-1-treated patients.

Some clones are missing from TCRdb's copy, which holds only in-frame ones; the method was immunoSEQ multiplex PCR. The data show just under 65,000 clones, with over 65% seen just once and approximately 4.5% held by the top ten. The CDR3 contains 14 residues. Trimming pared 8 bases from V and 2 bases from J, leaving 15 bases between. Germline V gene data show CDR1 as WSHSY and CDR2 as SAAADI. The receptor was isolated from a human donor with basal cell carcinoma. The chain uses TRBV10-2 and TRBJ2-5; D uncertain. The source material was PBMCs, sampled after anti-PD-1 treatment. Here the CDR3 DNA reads TGCGCCAGCTCAGCTGGACCCCGACAAGAGACCCAGTACTTC. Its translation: CASSAGPRQETQYF.